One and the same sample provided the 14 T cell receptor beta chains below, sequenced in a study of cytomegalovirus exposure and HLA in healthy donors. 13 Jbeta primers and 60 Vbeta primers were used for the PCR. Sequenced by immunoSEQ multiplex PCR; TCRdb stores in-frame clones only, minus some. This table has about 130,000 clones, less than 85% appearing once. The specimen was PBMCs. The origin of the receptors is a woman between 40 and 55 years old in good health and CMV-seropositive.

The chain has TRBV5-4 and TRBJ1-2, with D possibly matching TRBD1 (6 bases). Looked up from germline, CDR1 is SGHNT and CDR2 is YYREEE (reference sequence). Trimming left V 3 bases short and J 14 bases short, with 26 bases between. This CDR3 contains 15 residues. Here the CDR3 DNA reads TGTGCCAGCAGCTCCTGGACCCCCAATCCGACAGGTGGAACCTTC. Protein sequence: CASSSWTPNPTGGTF.

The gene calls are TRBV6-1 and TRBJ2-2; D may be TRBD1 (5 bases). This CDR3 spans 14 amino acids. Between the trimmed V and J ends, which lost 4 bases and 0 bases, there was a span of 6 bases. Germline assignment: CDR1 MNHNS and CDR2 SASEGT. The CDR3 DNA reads TGTGCCAGCAGTGTACAGGCGAACACCGGGGAGCTGTTTTTT. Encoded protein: CASSVQANTGELFF.

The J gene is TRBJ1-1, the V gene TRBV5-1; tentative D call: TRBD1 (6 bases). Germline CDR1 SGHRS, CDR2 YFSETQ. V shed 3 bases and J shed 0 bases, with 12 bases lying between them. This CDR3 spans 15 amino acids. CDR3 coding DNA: TGCGCCAGCAGCTACCGAGGACAGCTGAACACTGAAGCTTTCTTT. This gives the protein CASSYRGQLNTEAFF.

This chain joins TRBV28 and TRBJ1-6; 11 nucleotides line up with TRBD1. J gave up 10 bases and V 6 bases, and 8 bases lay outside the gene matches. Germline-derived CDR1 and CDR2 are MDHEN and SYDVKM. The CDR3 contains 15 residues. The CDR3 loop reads CASSLAGQGDSPLHF. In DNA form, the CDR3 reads TGTGCCAGCAGCCTTGCGGGACAGGGGGACTCACCCCTCCACTTT.

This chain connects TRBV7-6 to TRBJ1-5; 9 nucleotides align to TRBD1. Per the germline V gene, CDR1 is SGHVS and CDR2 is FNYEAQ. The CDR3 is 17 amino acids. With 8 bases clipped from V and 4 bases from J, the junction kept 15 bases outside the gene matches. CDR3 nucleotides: TGTGCCAGCCCCCTAAGGCACAGGGGGCGCGAGAATCAGCCCCAGCATTTT. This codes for CASPLRHRGRENQPQHF.

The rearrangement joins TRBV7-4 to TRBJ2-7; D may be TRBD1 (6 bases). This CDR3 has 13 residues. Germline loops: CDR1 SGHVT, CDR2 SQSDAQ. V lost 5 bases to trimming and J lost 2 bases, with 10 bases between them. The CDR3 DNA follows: TGTGCCAGCAGCGACAGGTGTACCTACGAGCAGTACTTC. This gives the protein CASSDRCTYEQYF.

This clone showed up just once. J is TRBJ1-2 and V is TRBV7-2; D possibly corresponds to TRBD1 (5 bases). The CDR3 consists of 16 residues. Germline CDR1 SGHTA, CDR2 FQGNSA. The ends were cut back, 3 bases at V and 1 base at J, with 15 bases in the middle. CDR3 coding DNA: TGTGCCAGCAGCTTCCCCGGGGGTGAGCGTAACTATGGCTACACCTTC. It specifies CASSFPGGERNYGYTF.

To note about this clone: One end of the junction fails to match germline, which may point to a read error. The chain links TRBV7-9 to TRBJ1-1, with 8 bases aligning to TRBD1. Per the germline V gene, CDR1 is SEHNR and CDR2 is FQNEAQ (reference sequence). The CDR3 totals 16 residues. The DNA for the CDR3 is TGTTCCAGCAGCTCTACGGACAGGGCGAGGGGAACTGAAGCTTTCTTT. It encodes CSSSSTDRARGTEAFF.

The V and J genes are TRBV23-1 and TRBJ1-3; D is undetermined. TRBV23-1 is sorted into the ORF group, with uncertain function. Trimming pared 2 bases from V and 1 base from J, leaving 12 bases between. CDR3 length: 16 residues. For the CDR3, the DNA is TGCGCCAGCAGTCAACCAAAACCCGGTTCTGGAAACACCATATATTTT. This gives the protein CASSQPKPGSGNTIYF.

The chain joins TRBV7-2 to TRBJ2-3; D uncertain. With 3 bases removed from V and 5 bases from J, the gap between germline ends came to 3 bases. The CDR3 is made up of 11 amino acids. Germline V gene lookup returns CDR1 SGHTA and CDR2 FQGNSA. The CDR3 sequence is CASSLRDTQYF. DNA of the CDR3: TGTGCCAGCAGCTTGCGAGATACGCAGTATTTT.

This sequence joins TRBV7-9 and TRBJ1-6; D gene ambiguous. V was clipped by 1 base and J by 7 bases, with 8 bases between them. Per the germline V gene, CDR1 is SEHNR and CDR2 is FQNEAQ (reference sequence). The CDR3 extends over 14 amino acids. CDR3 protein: CASSLDSPNSPLHF. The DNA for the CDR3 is TGTGCCAGCAGCTTAGACAGTCCCAATTCACCCCTCCACTTT.

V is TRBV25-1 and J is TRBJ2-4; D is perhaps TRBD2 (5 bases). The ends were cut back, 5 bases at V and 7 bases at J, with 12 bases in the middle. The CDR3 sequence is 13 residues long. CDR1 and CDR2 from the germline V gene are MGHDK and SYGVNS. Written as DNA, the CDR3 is TGTGCCAGCAGTCTCGGCGGCGGGAACATTCAGTACTTC. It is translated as CASSLGGGNIQYF.

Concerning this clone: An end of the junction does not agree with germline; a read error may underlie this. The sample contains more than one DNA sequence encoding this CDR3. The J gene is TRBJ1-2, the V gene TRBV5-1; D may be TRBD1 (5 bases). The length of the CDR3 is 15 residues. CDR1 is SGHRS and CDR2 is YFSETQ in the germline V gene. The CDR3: CASSLGDRANYGYTF. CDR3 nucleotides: TGCGCCAGTAGCTTGGGCGACAGAGCTAACTATGGCTACACCTTC. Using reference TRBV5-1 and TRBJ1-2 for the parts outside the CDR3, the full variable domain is KAGVTQTPRYLIKTRGQQVTLSCSPISGHRSVSWYQQTPGQGLQFLFEYFSETQRNKGNFPGRFSGRQFSNSRSEMNVSTLELGDSALYLCASSLGDRANYGYTFGSGTRLTVV.

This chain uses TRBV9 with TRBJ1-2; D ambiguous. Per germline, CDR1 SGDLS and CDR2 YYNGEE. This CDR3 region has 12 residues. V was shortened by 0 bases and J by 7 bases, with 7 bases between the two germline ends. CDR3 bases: TGTGCCAGCAGCGTAGACGGGTTTGGCTACACCTTC. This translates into CASSVDGFGYTF.